Listed here are 21 T cell receptor beta chains from one sample, sequenced in a study of cytomegalovirus exposure and HLA in healthy donors. A multiplex PCR was run with 60 Vbeta primers and 13 Jbeta primers. Clones were sequenced by immunoSEQ multiplex PCR, and TCRdb holds only the in-frame ones, with some missing. The repertoire includes about 160,000 clones, about 81% of them detected once, and about 2.1% sits in the top ten. Sequencing was performed on PBMCs. The origin of the receptors is a woman in her late teens or twenties in good health and CMV-seronegative.

This clone has a handful of counts. The chain couples TRBV11-2 to TRBJ2-7; TRBD2 matches at 7 bases. CDR1 and CDR2 (germline): SGHAT, FQNNGV. Germline trimming cut 1 base from V and 2 bases from J; bases unmatched to any gene: 5. The CDR3 sequence is 15 residues long. CDR3 sequence: CASSLAGTIAYEQYF. The CDR3, as DNA: TGTGCCAGCAGCTTAGCCGGGACTATCGCCTACGAGCAGTACTTC.

This clone has just a few counts. This sequence joins TRBV13 and TRBJ2-7; 9 bases agree with TRBD2. The V gene's germline CDR1 is PRHDT and CDR2 FYEKMQ (reference sequence). This CDR3 is built from 16 residues. Losses at the gene ends were 8 bases for V and 5 bases for J; bases not matched to a gene: 16. CDR3 in amino acids: CASQGGGTSQLDEQYF. CDR3 nucleotide sequence: TGTGCCAGCCAGGGCGGAGGGACTAGCCAGCTCGACGAGCAGTACTTC.

V is TRBV11-2 and J is TRBJ2-4; maybe TRBD2 (6 bases). The CDR3 contains 16 residues. The V gene's germline CDR1 is SGHAT and CDR2 FQNNGV. The V and J ends lost 1 base and 0 bases respectively, with 10 bases between them. The CDR3 region has the DNA TGTGCCAGCAGCTTAGGGCCGGGACTAGCCAAAAACATTCAGTACTTC. It encodes CASSLGPGLAKNIQYF.

The V and J genes are TRBV5-6 and TRBJ1-1, with 7 bases lining up with TRBD1. Germline trimming cut 4 bases from V and 2 bases from J; bases unmatched to any gene: 8. Germline CDR1 reads SGHDT; CDR2 reads YYEEEE. CDR3 size: 15 residues. The CDR3 loop reads CASSLWDRYNTEAFF. The CDR3 region has the DNA TGTGCCAGCAGCCTATGGGACAGATATAACACTGAAGCTTTCTTT.

In DNA form, the CDR3 reads TGTGCCAGTAGCACTAGCGGGACTTCCTACGAGCAGTACTTC. Protein sequence: CASSTSGTSYEQYF. This chain uses TRBV19 with TRBJ2-7; 10 bases are shared with TRBD2. After removal of 6 bases from V and 1 base from J, the junction contained 3 bases not matched to a gene. Germline V gives CDR1 LNHDA, CDR2 SQIVND (reference sequence). The CDR3 contains 14 residues. The complete variable domain, with remaining parts taken from reference TRBV19 and TRBJ2-7, reads DGGITQSPKYLFRKEGQNVTLSCEQNLNHDAMYWYRQDPGQGLRLIYYSQIVNDFQKGDIAEGYSVSREKKESFPLTVTSAQKNPTAFYLCASSTSGTSYEQYFGPGTRLTVT.

The genes are TRBV4-1 and TRBJ2-5; D gene unclear. This CDR3 is 15 amino acids long. CDR1 and CDR2 from the germline V gene are MGHRA and YSYEKL. Trimming took off 0 bases at V and 7 bases at J, with 15 bases between the two ends. The CDR3 spells CASSQDLDILLTQYF. CDR3 sequence (DNA): TGCGCCAGCAGCCAAGATCTTGACATATTGTTGACCCAGTACTTC.

The chain has TRBV4-1 and TRBJ2-7; D unresolved. Trimming shortened V by 0 bases and J by 7 bases, and 16 bases separated the two germline ends. This CDR3 comprises 15 residues. Per germline, CDR1 MGHRA and CDR2 YSYEKL. CDR3 nucleotide sequence: TGCGCCAGCAGCCAAGAGTTCCCATCTCAGAGGGAGCAGTACTTC. Amino acids: CASSQEFPSQREQYF.

As DNA, the CDR3 is TGTGCCAGCAGCGTCAGCGACAGGGGCACCGGGGAGCTGTTTTTT. Its protein product is CASSVSDRGTGELFF. The rearrangement links TRBV9 to TRBJ2-2; 8 bases map to TRBD1. This CDR3 comprises 15 residues. The J segment lost 4 bases and the V segment lost 2 bases, leaving 4 bases of the junction unmatched. Per germline, CDR1 SGDLS and CDR2 YYNGEE.

The chain is built from TRBV29-1 and TRBJ1-3, with TRBD1 as a possible D gene (5 bases). This CDR3 has 14 amino acids. Germline V lookup: CDR1 SQVTM, CDR2 ANQGSEA. Trimming took 7 bases from V and 2 from J, leaving 15 bases between them. This CDR3 is CSGISDKTGNTIYF. Here the CDR3 DNA reads TGCAGCGGGATATCGGACAAGACTGGAAACACCATATATTTT.

The V and J genes are TRBV6-1 and TRBJ2-7; 7 bases are shared with TRBD2. The V segment lost 4 bases and the J segment 6 bases; nucleotides outside the gene matches: 15. The CDR3 has 16 residues. Germline lookup yields CDR1 MNHNS and CDR2 SASEGT. CDR3 coding DNA: TGTGCCAGCAGTGGTGGACTAGTTTCACGCTCGGGCGAGCAGTACTTC. It translates to CASSGGLVSRSGEQYF.

The rearrangement joins TRBV7-3 to TRBJ2-2; possible D gene TRBD2, 6 bases. The CDR3 contains 16 residues. V dropped 2 bases and J dropped 7 bases, with 17 bases sitting between them. Germline assignment: CDR1 SGHTA and CDR2 FQGTGA. The CDR3 DNA reads TGTGCCAGCAGCTTAGGTCCCCGGAGGGCCGGCGGGGAGCTGTTTTTT. Translating it yields CASSLGPRRAGGELFF.

This clone has just one count. This chain joins TRBV5-4 and TRBJ2-7; tentative D call: TRBD1 (5 bases). The CDR3 loop spans 13 amino acids. Germline V gene data show CDR1 as SGHNT and CDR2 as YYREEE (reference sequence). Between the trimmed V and J ends, which lost 2 bases and 2 bases, there was a span of 8 bases. The CDR3 region is CASSFETAYEQYF. CDR3 nucleotide sequence: TGTGCCAGCAGCTTCGAGACAGCCTACGAGCAGTACTTC.

V and J are TRBV7-2 and TRBJ2-7; 12 bases agree with TRBD2. The CDR3 has 16 residues. Germline V lookup: CDR1 SGHTA, CDR2 FQGNSA. Trimming took 3 bases from V and 3 from J; bases not matched to a gene: 6. CDR3 nucleotides: TGTGCCAGCAGCTTCACCACTAGCGGGGGGCGCTACGAGCAGTACTTC. Protein: CASSFTTSGGRYEQYF.

The chain links TRBV11-2 to TRBJ1-3; D unresolved. V was pared by 1 base and J by 1 base, with 11 bases between. Germline lookup yields CDR1 SGHAT and CDR2 FQNNGV. This CDR3 has 16 amino acids. The CDR3 bases are TGTGCCAGCAGCTTAGTGCAGGCACGTTCTGGAAACACCATATATTTT. Residues: CASSLVQARSGNTIYF.

This chain connects TRBV11-2 to TRBJ1-1; D unclear. Trimming took 5 bases from V and 1 from J, leaving 5 bases between them. The CDR3 contains 12 residues. Germline loops: CDR1 SGHAT, CDR2 FQNNGV. In DNA, the CDR3 is TGTGCCAGCAGCCGGGAGAACACTGAAGCTTTCTTT. Protein product: CASSRENTEAFF.

This clone occurred a few times. The genes are TRBV19 and TRBJ1-2, with a possible D match to TRBD1 (6 bases). Trimming took 1 base from V and 3 from J, leaving 9 bases between them. The germline V gene has CDR1 LNHDA and CDR2 SQIVND (reference sequence). CDR3 size: 14 residues. CDR3 residues: CASSIVGGDYGYTF. The CDR3 region has the DNA TGTGCCAGTAGTATAGTTGGGGGCGACTATGGCTACACCTTC.

The chain combines TRBV9 with TRBJ2-1; D is perhaps TRBD2 (7 bases). V gave up 0 bases and J gave up 7 bases, with 14 bases separating them. The CDR3 is 15 residues long. In germline, CDR1 is SGDLS, CDR2 YYNGEE. The DNA of the CDR3 is TGTGCCAGCAGCGTAGGCGGGGGCGCCAGGAATGAGCAGTTCTTC. It is translated as CASSVGGGARNEQFF. Full variable domain (outside the CDR3, taken from reference TRBV9 and TRBJ2-1): DSGVTQTPKHLITATGQRVTLRCSPRSGDLSVYWYQQSLDQGLQFLIQYYNGEERAKGNILERFSAQQFPDLHSELNLSSLELGDSALYFCASSVGGGARNEQFFGPGTRLTVL.

The chain carries TRBV7-9 and TRBJ2-5; 8 bases are shared with TRBD2. This CDR3 has 16 amino acids. The junction had 13 bases not matched to a gene; V was cut back by 5 bases and J by 5 bases. Germline CDR1 reads SEHNR; CDR2 reads FQNEAQ (reference sequence). In nucleotides, the CDR3 is TGTGCCAGCAGCGACCACAGCGGGAGCTTGCTGGAGACCCAGTACTTC. It is translated as CASSDHSGSLLETQYF.

The chain links TRBV2 to TRBJ2-7, with a tentative D call TRBD1 (5 bases). The germline V gene has CDR1 SNHLY and CDR2 FYNNEI. This CDR3 spans 14 amino acids. V shed 3 bases and J shed 6 bases, with 15 bases lying between them. The CDR3 here is CASSEGQGMAEQYF. The DNA for the CDR3 is TGTGCCAGCAGTGAGGGGCAGGGTATGGCCGAGCAGTACTTC.

CDR3 region: CASSLVGEETQYF. The CDR3 coding sequence is TGTGCCAGCAGCTTAGTAGGGGAAGAGACCCAGTACTTC. The chain combines TRBV7-2 with TRBJ2-5; a weak D match, TRBD1 (5 bases). V was cut by 1 base and J by 3 bases, with 6 bases left in between. CDR3 size: 13 residues. Germline V CDR1 and CDR2: SGHTA, FQGNSA.

The chain links TRBV5-1 to TRBJ2-3, with TRBD2 as a possible D gene (6 bases). The CDR3 is 15 residues long. V lost 4 bases and J 0 bases, leaving 12 bases between the germline ends. CDR1 is SGHRS, CDR2 YFSETQ, per germline. The CDR3 nucleotides read TGCGCCAGCAGCCTAGGACTACCCAGCACAGATACGCAGTATTTT. Translating it yields CASSLGLPSTDTQYF. Full variable domain (outside the CDR3, taken from reference TRBV5-1 and TRBJ2-3): KAGVTQTPRYLIKTRGQQVTLSCSPISGHRSVSWYQQTPGQGLQFLFEYFSETQRNKGNFPGRFSGRQFSNSRSEMNVSTLELGDSALYLCASSLGLPSTDTQYFGPGTRLTVL.